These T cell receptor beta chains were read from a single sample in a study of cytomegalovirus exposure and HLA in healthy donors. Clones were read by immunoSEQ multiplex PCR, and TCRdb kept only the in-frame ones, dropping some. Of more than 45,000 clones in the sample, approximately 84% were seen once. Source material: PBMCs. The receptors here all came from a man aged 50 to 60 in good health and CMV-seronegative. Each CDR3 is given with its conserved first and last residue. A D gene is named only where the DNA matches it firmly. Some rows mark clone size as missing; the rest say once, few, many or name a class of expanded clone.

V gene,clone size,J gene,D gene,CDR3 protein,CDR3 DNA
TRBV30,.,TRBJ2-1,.,CAWSFGGVVVNEQFF,TGTGCCTGGAGTTTTGGCGGGGTAGTTGTTAATGAGCAGTTCTTC
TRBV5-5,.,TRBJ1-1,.,CASSEGHTVGTEAFF,TGTGCCAGCAGCGAGGGACATACGGTTGGCACTGAAGCTTTCTTT
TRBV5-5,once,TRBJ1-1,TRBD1,CASSVRRGQGTEAFF,TGTGCCAGCAGCGTCAGGAGGGGGCAGGGAACTGAAGCTTTCTTT
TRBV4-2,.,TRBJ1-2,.,CASSPEARAAYGYTF,TGTGCCAGCAGCCCCGAAGCCAGGGCGGCCTATGGCTACACCTTC
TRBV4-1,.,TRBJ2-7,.,CASSRDTKYYEQYF,TGCGCCAGCAGCCGGGACACCAAATACTACGAGCAGTACTTC
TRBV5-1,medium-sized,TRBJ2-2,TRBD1,CASSPRTGTNGELFF,TGCGCCAGCAGCCCTAGGACAGGCACAAACGGGGAGCTGTTTTTT
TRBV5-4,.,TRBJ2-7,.,CASSPGHFYEQYF,TGTGCCAGCAGCCCGGGACACTTCTACGAGCAGTACTTC
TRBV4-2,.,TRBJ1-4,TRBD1,CASSQVPAGGHEKLFF,TGTGCCAGCAGCCAAGTTCCGGCAGGGGGCCACGAAAAACTGTTTTTT
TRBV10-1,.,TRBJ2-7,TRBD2,CASSERLAGYSYEQYF,TGCGCCAGCAGTGAAAGGCTAGCGGGGTATTCCTACGAGCAGTACTTC
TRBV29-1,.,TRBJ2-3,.,CSVEAGTFTDTQYF,TGCAGCGTTGAAGCCGGGACTTTTACAGATACGCAGTATTTT
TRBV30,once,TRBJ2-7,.,CAWSVLTGSYEQYF,TGTGCCTGGAGTGTACTCACAGGGAGCTACGAGCAGTACTTC
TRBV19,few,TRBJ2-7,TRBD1,CASMGAQGAYGYEQYF,TGTGCCAGTATGGGGGCCCAGGGGGCGTACGGCTACGAGCAGTACTTC
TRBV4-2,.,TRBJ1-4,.,CASSQPPSTDATNEKLFF,TGTGCCAGCAGCCAACCCCCTTCCACAGACGCAACTAATGAAAAACTGTTTTTT
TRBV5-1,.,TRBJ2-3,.,CASSLVGFGDTDTQYF,TGCGCCAGCAGCTTGGTTGGTTTCGGAGACACAGATACGCAGTATTTT
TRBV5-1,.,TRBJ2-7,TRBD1,CASSTGTGDSYEQYF,TGCGCCAGCAGCACAGGGACAGGGGACTCCTACGAGCAGTACTTC
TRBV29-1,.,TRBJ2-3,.,CSVDDGTDTQYF,TGCAGCGTTGATGACGGGACAGATACGCAGTATTTT
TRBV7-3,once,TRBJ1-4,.,CASSPTGGWGEKLFF,TGTGCCAGCAGCCCCACCGGGGGTTGGGGCGAAAAACTGTTTTTT
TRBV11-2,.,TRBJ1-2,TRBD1,CASSLGGTGGEDGYTF,TGTGCCAGCAGCTTAGGGGGCACAGGGGGCGAGGATGGCTACACCTTC
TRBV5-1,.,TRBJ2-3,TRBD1,CASSMTGVAFTDTQYF,TGCGCCAGCAGCATGACAGGGGTGGCCTTCACAGATACGCAGTATTTT
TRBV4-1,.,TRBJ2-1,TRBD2,CASSASGGPSYNEQFF,TGCGCCAGCAGCGCTAGCGGGGGCCCTTCCTACAATGAGCAGTTCTTC
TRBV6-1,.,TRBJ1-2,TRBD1,CASSEAPGQSNYGYTF,TGTGCCAGCAGTGAAGCACCGGGACAGAGTAACTATGGCTACACCTTC
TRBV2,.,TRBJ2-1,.,CASSESYLINNEQFF,TGTGCCAGCAGTGAAAGCTACCTCATAAACAATGAGCAGTTCTTC
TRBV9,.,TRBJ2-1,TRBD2,CASSAPGTSGFGEQFF,TGTGCCAGCAGCGCCCCCGGGACTAGCGGATTTGGTGAGCAGTTCTTC
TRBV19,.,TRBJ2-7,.,CASSIGGLEQYF,TGTGCCAGTAGTATCGGAGGGCTCGAGCAGTACTTC
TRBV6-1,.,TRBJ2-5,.,CASGEWETQYF,TGTGCCAGCGGAGAGTGGGAGACCCAGTACTTC
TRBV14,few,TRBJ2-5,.,CASSPGPGTQYF,TGTGCCAGCAGCCCAGGGCCGGGGACCCAGTACTTC
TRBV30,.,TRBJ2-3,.,CAWSVNRAGDTQYF,TGTGCCTGGAGTGTCAACAGGGCCGGGGATACGCAGTATTTT
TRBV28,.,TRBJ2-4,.,CASSFGGLAKNIQYF,TGTGCCAGCAGTTTCGGCGGATTAGCCAAAAACATTCAGTACTTC
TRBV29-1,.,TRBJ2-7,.,CSVLGRGGYEQYF,TGCAGCGTTTTGGGCAGGGGCGGTTACGAGCAGTACTTC
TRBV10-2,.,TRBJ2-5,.,CASSVIIAETQYF,TGCGCCAGCAGTGTCATTATCGCGGAGACCCAGTACTTC
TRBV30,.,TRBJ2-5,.,CAWSVGGPPGQETQYF,TGTGCCTGGAGTGTGGGGGGGCCCCCTGGGCAAGAGACCCAGTACTTC
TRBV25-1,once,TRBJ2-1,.,CASSEIGALYNEQFF,TGTGCCAGCAGTGAAATAGGGGCGCTGTACAATGAGCAGTTCTTC